Below are 32 T cell receptor beta chains sequenced from a single sample in a study of T cell responses to AZD1222 COVID-19 vaccine. This table comes from immunoSEQ multiplex PCR, and its TCRdb copy is limited to in-frame clones, with some not included. The sample includes just under 90,000 clones, approximately 91% of them seen just once. The sequencing used peripheral blood, collected on day 0 of AZD1222 vaccination. These receptors originate from an adult in good health.

V and J are TRBV13 and TRBJ1-4; possibly TRBD1 for D (6 bases). Germline CDR1 reads PRHDT; CDR2 reads FYEKMQ (reference sequence). This CDR3 is built from 17 residues. With 1 base removed from V and 3 bases from J, the gap between germline ends came to 15 bases. CDR3 in DNA: TGTGCCAGCAGCTTAGAGACGGGGGCGACGGCTAATGAAAAACTGTTTTTT. This gives the protein CASSLETGATANEKLFF.

The rearrangement uses TRBV6-5 and TRBJ2-1; 8 bases fit TRBD1. Germline CDR1 and CDR2: MNHEY and SVGAGI. The V segment lost 2 bases and the J segment 0 bases; nucleotides outside the gene matches: 3. CDR3 length: 16 amino acids. CDR3 protein: CASSYTGGSSYNEQFF. The CDR3 nucleotides read TGTGCCAGCAGTTACACAGGGGGAAGCTCCTACAATGAGCAGTTCTTC.

The chain uses TRBV7-3 and TRBJ2-1; 12 bases are a match to TRBD2. CDR1 and CDR2 (germline): SGHTA, FQGTGA. This CDR3 is built from 16 residues. With 5 bases clipped from V and 7 bases from J, the junction kept 9 bases outside the gene matches. This CDR3 is CASSLGASGRGNEQFF. The DNA of the CDR3 is TGTGCCAGCAGCCTAGGGGCTAGCGGGAGGGGGAATGAGCAGTTCTTC.

The V call is TRBV5-6, the J call TRBJ1-2; D is perhaps TRBD1 (6 bases). This CDR3 is 13 amino acids long. Between the trimmed V and J ends, which lost 1 base and 7 bases, there was a span of 11 bases. The germline gives CDR1 SGHDT, CDR2 YYEEEE. This chain's CDR3 is CASSLIVQGGYTF. The CDR3 bases are TGTGCCAGCAGCTTGATAGTACAGGGTGGCTACACCTTC.

Points on this clone: The germline gene is not matched at one end of the junction; a read error may be the cause. The chain recombines TRBV19 with TRBJ1-2; 7 bases fit TRBD1. Germline lookup yields CDR1 LNHDA and CDR2 SQIVND (reference sequence). CDR3 length: 16 residues. CDR3 region: CASSTPHSTGWGGYTF. CDR3 sequence (DNA): TGTGCCAGCAGTACCCCACACTCGACAGGGTGGGGAGGCTACACCTTC.

This chain connects TRBV28 to TRBJ1-5; D unresolved. Germline V gene lookup returns CDR1 MDHEN and CDR2 SYDVKM. Trimming cost V 2 bases and J 11 bases, with 7 bases left between them. The CDR3 spans 11 residues. The CDR3 region is CASSLGSAQHF. CDR3 coding DNA: TGTGCCAGCAGTTTAGGGTCTGCCCAGCATTTT.

The genes are TRBV6-5 and TRBJ2-3; 10 bases are a match to TRBD2. The germline CDR1 and CDR2 sequences are MNHEY and SVGAGI. With 7 bases clipped from V and 1 base from J, the junction kept 5 bases outside the gene matches. The length of the CDR3 is 15 residues. In nucleotides, the CDR3 is TGTGCCAGCAAGAGGACTAGCGGTGGCACAGATACGCAGTATTTT. Translation gives CASKRTSGGTDTQYF.

The genes are TRBV7-2 and TRBJ1-5, with D perhaps matching TRBD1 (5 bases). This CDR3 contains 17 residues. V dropped 5 bases and J dropped 0 bases, with 17 bases sitting between them. Germline CDR1 and CDR2: SGHTA and FQGNSA. The CDR3 region has the DNA TGTGCCAGCAGCCCAAACGGCAGGGTCCATAGCAATCAGCCCCAGCATTTT. Its protein product is CASSPNGRVHSNQPQHF.

This chain joins TRBV6-5 and TRBJ1-2; D is uncertain. With 8 bases removed from V and 5 bases from J, the gap between germline ends came to 21 bases. From germline, CDR1 is MNHEY and CDR2 SVGAGI. The CDR3 length is 15 residues. The CDR3 DNA follows: TGTGCCAGCTCAAGGGAGCGGACGGGATTTTATGGCTACACCTTC. This codes for CASSRERTGFYGYTF.

The chain couples TRBV5-1 to TRBJ1-1; D unclear. The CDR3 is made up of 15 amino acids. The V gene's germline CDR1 is SGHRS and CDR2 YFSETQ. V was cut by 3 bases and J by 5 bases, with 17 bases left in between. CDR3 in amino acids: CASSSLLGKRTEAFF. Written as DNA, the CDR3 is TGCGCCAGCAGCTCACTACTGGGAAAACGGACTGAAGCTTTCTTT.

The genes are TRBV29-1 and TRBJ1-5; D is perhaps TRBD1 (6 bases). Between the trimmed V and J ends, which lost 3 bases and 5 bases, there was a span of 11 bases. The CDR3 is made up of 13 amino acids. The V gene's germline CDR1 is SQVTM and CDR2 ANQGSEA. The CDR3 reads CSVDMGGDQPQHF. The CDR3 DNA follows: TGCAGCGTTGATATGGGGGGCGATCAGCCCCAGCATTTT.

The chain carries TRBV5-6 and TRBJ2-3; TRBD2 matches 9 bases. V dropped 4 bases and J dropped 2; count of bases not matched to a gene: 17. The CDR3 is 19 residues long. Germline V gene lookup returns CDR1 SGHDT and CDR2 YYEEEE. CDR3 sequence: CASSPGGAGGHPDTDTQYF. Written as DNA, the CDR3 is TGTGCCAGCAGCCCCGGGGGGGCGGGAGGGCACCCCGACACAGATACGCAGTATTTT.

This clone was seen only a few times. The chain carries TRBV4-2 and TRBJ2-1; 11 positions agree with TRBD2. Germline V gene sequence: CDR1 LGHNA, CDR2 YNFKEQ. The CDR3 runs to 17 residues. V was clipped by 4 bases and J by 9 bases; unmatched bases: 14. The CDR3 here is CASSPGAIAGGPVEQFF. CDR3 in DNA: TGTGCCAGCAGCCCCGGTGCGATAGCGGGAGGGCCGGTTGAGCAGTTCTTC.

The chain couples TRBV5-1 to TRBJ2-2; TRBD1 matches 7 bases. The CDR3 contains 15 residues. J lost 3 bases, V lost 4 bases, and 6 bases had no gene match. Germline CDR1 reads SGHRS; CDR2 reads YFSETQ. The CDR3 bases are TGCGCCAGCAGCCCCGGGGACAGAGACACCGGGGAGCTGTTTTTT. Protein: CASSPGDRDTGELFF.

This sequence joins TRBV9 and TRBJ2-7; D is undetermined. Germline values: CDR1 SGDLS, CDR2 YYNGEE. Trimming removed 0 bases from V and 4 bases from J, with 17 bases in between. This CDR3 has 16 amino acids. CDR3 in amino acids: CASSVGSGIGLYEQYF. The CDR3 nucleotides are TGTGCCAGCAGCGTAGGATCTGGGATCGGGCTTTACGAGCAGTACTTC.

The chain links TRBV19 to TRBJ1-6; tentatively, D is TRBD1 (5 bases). The germline CDR1 and CDR2 sequences are LNHDA and SQIVND (reference sequence). CDR3 length: 12 residues. V dropped 5 bases and J dropped 16 bases, with 15 bases sitting between them. CDR3 amino acids: CASSGPGLRLHF. CDR3 nucleotide sequence: TGTGCCAGTAGTGGGCCGGGACTAAGGCTCCACTTT.

The rearrangement uses TRBV7-2 and TRBJ2-7, with unresolved D. The CDR3 covers 11 residues. Germline loops: CDR1 SGHTA, CDR2 FQGNSA. V lost 5 bases to trimming and J lost 3 bases, with 5 bases between them. The CDR3 sequence is CASSLSYEQYF. In DNA, the CDR3 is TGTGCCAGCAGCCTTAGCTACGAGCAGTACTTC.

CDR3 amino acids: CASSQDRQFLIGELFF. The CDR3 DNA is TGCGCCAGCAGCCAAGATCGACAGTTCCTAATCGGGGAGCTGTTTTTT. The chain joins TRBV4-3 to TRBJ2-2, with D possibly TRBD1 on 5 matching bases. The germline CDR1 and CDR2 sequences are LGHNA and YSLEER. The V end lost 0 bases, the J end lost 7 bases, and 15 bases lay between the germline ends. The CDR3 runs 16 residues.

The rearrangement uses TRBV6-5 and TRBJ1-3; D call uncertain. The CDR3 is 12 residues long. V lost 7 bases and J lost 0, with 4 bases in between. Germline CDR1 reads MNHEY; CDR2 reads SVGAGI. In nucleotides, the CDR3 is TGTGCCAGCACCCTCTCTGGAAACACCATATATTTT. It translates to CASTLSGNTIYF.

The rearrangement joins TRBV5-1 to TRBJ2-1, with D hard to call. Trimming left V 3 bases short and J 4 bases short, with 8 bases between. The CDR3 runs 13 residues. Per germline, CDR1 SGHRS and CDR2 YFSETQ. CDR3 loop: CASSSGPYNEQFF. DNA for the CDR3: TGCGCCAGCAGCTCCGGTCCATACAATGAGCAGTTCTTC.

The chain is built from TRBV4-3 and TRBJ2-2, with 9 bases matching TRBD2. CDR3 length: 16 amino acids. The V gene end was trimmed by 0 bases and the J gene end by 6 bases; junction bases not matched to a gene: 5. Germline-derived CDR1 and CDR2 are LGHNA and YSLEER. CDR3 nucleotide sequence: TGCGCCAGCAGCCAAGAAGTAGCGGGAGCGTCCGGGGAGCTGTTTTTT. This codes for CASSQEVAGASGELFF.

The genes are TRBV15 and TRBJ1-1; no reliable D call. Trimming took off 6 bases at V and 1 base at J, with 15 bases between the two ends. The CDR3 has 15 residues. Germline-derived CDR1 and CDR2 are LNHNV and YYDKDF (reference sequence). In DNA, the CDR3 is TGTGCCACCAGACAGAACTTCCCCGGGAACACTGAAGCTTTCTTT. Translating it yields CATRQNFPGNTEAFF.

The V and J genes are TRBV7-6 and TRBJ2-7, with TRBD1 matching 11 bases. This CDR3 is 14 amino acids long. Germline V gene lookup returns CDR1 SGHVS and CDR2 FNYEAQ. The trim removed 4 bases at V and 5 bases at J, leaving 4 bases unmatched. The chain's CDR3 is CASSSRTGGDEQYF. CDR3 sequence (DNA): TGTGCCAGCAGCTCTCGGACAGGGGGCGACGAGCAGTACTTC.

The chain has TRBV20-1 and TRBJ2-1; no clear D gene. The CDR3 runs to 11 residues. Germline V CDR1 and CDR2: DFQATT, SNEGSKA (reference sequence). V lost 2 bases and J 6 bases, leaving 5 bases between the germline ends. CDR3 amino acids: CSARTLNEQFF. The CDR3 bases are TGCAGTGCTAGAACTCTCAATGAGCAGTTCTTC.

The chain couples TRBV5-6 to TRBJ2-2, with TRBD1 matching over 8 bases. V dropped 4 bases and J dropped 9; count of bases not matched to a gene: 20. The CDR3 has 18 amino acids. CDR1 is SGHDT and CDR2 is YYEEEE in the germline V gene. The CDR3 reads CASSPPRTGPALGWELFF. CDR3 nucleotide sequence: TGTGCCAGCAGCCCCCCGAGGACAGGGCCAGCCTTGGGTTGGGAGCTGTTTTTT.

V usage is TRBV19 and J usage is TRBJ2-7; 9 nucleotides line up with TRBD1. The J segment lost 3 bases and the V segment lost 2 bases, leaving 5 bases of the junction unmatched. Germline CDR1 is LNHDA and CDR2 is SQIVND (reference sequence). The CDR3 spans 15 residues. The CDR3 protein is CASSITGTGLYEQYF. CDR3 nucleotide sequence: TGTGCCAGTAGTATAACGGGGACAGGGCTCTACGAGCAGTACTTC.

The rearrangement joins TRBV5-6 to TRBJ2-2; no firm D call. Germline V CDR1 and CDR2: SGHDT, YYEEEE. V gave up 2 bases and J gave up 5 bases, with 10 bases separating them. The CDR3 consists of 14 residues. The CDR3 sequence: CASSFGLITGELFF. The CDR3 DNA reads as TGTGCCAGCAGCTTCGGCCTTATAACCGGGGAGCTGTTTTTT. The full variable domain, with the rest looked up from reference TRBV5-6 and TRBJ2-2, is DAGVTQSPTHLIKTRGQQVTLRCSPKSGHDTVSWYQQALGQGPQFIFQYYEEEERQRGNFPDRFSGHQFPNYSSELNVNALLLGDSALYLCASSFGLITGELFFGEGSRLTVL.

V is TRBV3-1 (or the pseudogene TRBV3-2) and J is TRBJ2-3, with D perhaps given as TRBD1 or TRBD2 (5 bases each). The germline gives CDR1 LGHDT, CDR2 YNNKEL (reference sequence). The length of the CDR3 is 17 residues. V was clipped by 2 bases and J by 2 bases, with 17 bases between them. CDR3 residues: CASSQRSGQGLTDTQYF. CDR3 in DNA: TGTGCCAGCAGCCAAAGGTCGGGGCAGGGTCTCACAGATACGCAGTATTTT.

The chain uses TRBV23-1 and TRBJ2-7; D possibly corresponds to TRBD2 (6 bases). TRBV23-1 is an ORF for which the function is uncertain. The CDR3 runs 15 residues. V lost 3 bases and J 3 bases, leaving 15 bases between the germline ends. The DNA of the CDR3 is TGCGCCAGCAGTCACCCCGATGGGGGGAACTACGAGCAGTACTTC. It is translated as CASSHPDGGNYEQYF.

The gene calls are TRBV19 and TRBJ1-1, with TRBD1 as a possible D gene (5 bases). The CDR3 is 13 residues long. CDR1 is LNHDA, CDR2 SQIVND, per germline (reference sequence). V was cut by 4 bases and J by 2 bases, with 8 bases left in between. CDR3 protein: CASSTGRNTEAFF. CDR3 in DNA: TGTGCCAGTAGTACAGGGAGAAACACTGAAGCTTTCTTT.

This chain links TRBV7-9 with TRBJ1-3; D might be TRBD1 (5 bases). Looked up from germline, CDR1 is SEHNR and CDR2 is FQNEAQ (reference sequence). Trimming left V 5 bases short and J 0 bases short, with 17 bases between. The CDR3 loop spans 17 amino acids. For the CDR3, the DNA is TGTGCCAGCAGCCAACAACCGGGACTCATCTCTGGAAACACCATATATTTT. This gives the protein CASSQQPGLISGNTIYF.

The V call is TRBV27, the J call TRBJ2-2; the match to TRBD1 covers 7 bases. CDR1 and CDR2 from the germline V gene are MNHEY and SMNVEV (reference sequence). The V segment lost 5 bases and the J segment 3 bases; nucleotides outside the gene matches: 9. The CDR3 covers 16 residues. The CDR3 reads CASSPRQGRDTGELFF. CDR3 coding DNA: TGTGCCAGCAGTCCCCGACAGGGCAGGGACACCGGGGAGCTGTTTTTT.